One and the same sample provided the 27 T cell receptor beta chains below, sequenced in a study of glioma-infiltrating T cells. TCR alpha and beta CDR3 regions were amplified from RNA using iRepertoire nested multiplex PCR. From the multiplex PCR reads, TCRdb called clonotypes with MiXCR, one entry per CDR3 protein. The data hold more than 100,000 distinct CDR3 sequences, with around 28% observed a single time. The material sequenced was glioma tissue, nonneoplastic brain tissue, or PBMCs (not recorded which). These TCRs come from a human donor with low-grade glioma or glioblastoma, undergoing nonglioma brain surgery, or in good health (not recorded which).

This clonotype was observed many times. The V call is TRBV2, the J call TRBJ1-3; D is unresolved. V was clipped by 8 bases and J by 0 bases, with 11 bases between them. This CDR3 is 14 amino acids long. Per the germline V gene, CDR1 is SNHLY and CDR2 is FYNNEI. The CDR3 nucleotides read TGTGCCAGCCTTTCCCCGAGCTCTGGAAACACCATATATTTT. This translates into CASLSPSSGNTIYF.

V gene TRBV11-2 combines with J gene TRBJ2-7, with a tentative D call TRBD1 (5 bases). Germline CDR1 and CDR2: SGHAT and FQNNGV. Trimming stripped 5 bases from V and 4 bases from J, with 15 bases between. This CDR3 is 14 amino acids long. The CDR3, as DNA: TGTGCCAGCAGCCCCGTGGGGCGCGTGTACGAGCAGTACTTC. Translated: CASSPVGRVYEQYF.

As regards this clonotype: A read error may account for a junction end that differs from germline. The chain combines TRBV7-2 with TRBJ2-7; D not certain. Germline V gene data show CDR1 as SGHTA and CDR2 as FQGNSA. The CDR3 is made up of 11 amino acids. The CDR3 loop reads CDSSFLYEQYF. The CDR3 coding sequence is TGTGACAGCAGCTTTCTATACGAGCAGTACTTC.

The chain has TRBV11-3 and TRBJ1-3; unclear D gene. Trimming took off 1 base at V and 2 bases at J, with 9 bases between the two ends. This CDR3 contains 15 residues. Germline CDR1 is SGHNT and CDR2 is YENEEA. The CDR3 region is CASSLGRSAGNTIYF. The CDR3 coding sequence is TGTGCCAGCAGCTTAGGCCGGTCGGCTGGAAACACCATATATTTT. Using reference TRBV11-3 and TRBJ1-3 for the parts outside the CDR3, the full variable domain is EAGVVQSPRYKIIEKKQPVAFWCNPISGHNTLYWYLQNLGQGPELLIRYENEEAVDDSQLPKDRFSAERLKGVDSTLKIQPAELGDSAVYLCASSLGRSAGNTIYFGEGSWLTVV.

There are a few counts of this clonotype. The J gene is TRBJ2-1, the V gene TRBV30; no firm D call. The CDR3 loop spans 14 amino acids. Trimming pared 3 bases from V and 6 bases from J, leaving 15 bases between. Germline V gene lookup returns CDR1 GTSNPN and CDR2 SVGIG (reference sequence). The CDR3 spells CAWSLGLAGNEQFF. DNA for the CDR3: TGTGCCTGGAGCCTCGGCTTAGCAGGCAATGAGCAGTTCTTC.

This clonotype was recorded at least ten times. The chain joins TRBV6-1 to TRBJ2-7, with D hard to call. The CDR3 sequence is 10 residues long. Germline CDR1 is MNHNS and CDR2 is SASEGT. Between the trimmed V and J ends, which lost 8 bases and 8 bases, there was a span of 10 bases. In DNA, the CDR3 is TGTGCCAGCCAGAAGGGAAAGCAGTACTTC. Translation gives CASQKGKQYF.

This clonotype was counted a few times. Compared with germline, one end of the junction differs, possibly owing to a read error. The CDR3 spells CSVSDRYYGYTF. The CDR3 region has the DNA TGCAGCGTTTCGGACAGGTACTACGGCTACACCTTC. The rearrangement joins TRBV29-1 to TRBJ1-2; the match to TRBD1 covers 7 bases. This CDR3 region has 12 residues. Germline values: CDR1 SQVTM, CDR2 ANQGSEA.

In this sample, this clonotype turned up many times. CDR3 sequence (DNA): TGCGCCAGCAGCTCGACAGGGGCGAGTGGCTACACCTTC. Its protein product is CASSSTGASGYTF. The chain combines TRBV10-2 with TRBJ1-2; 8 bases map to TRBD1. Trimming took 6 bases from V and 7 from J; bases not matched to a gene: 7. There are 13 residues in the CDR3. Germline V gene data show CDR1 as WSHSY and CDR2 as SAAADI.

Notes on this clonotype: A much more abundant neighbour one base away suggests this may be a read error. The chain carries TRBV6-1 and TRBJ1-5, with D maybe TRBD1 (6 bases). The germline CDR1 and CDR2 sequences are MNHNS and SASEGT. With 6 bases removed from V and 9 bases from J, the gap between germline ends came to 15 bases. The CDR3 has 13 amino acids. The CDR3 sequence is CASRNVGGGPQHF. The CDR3 DNA is TGTGCCAGCAGGAACGTGGGGGGCGGGCCCCAGCATTTT.

Concerning this clonotype: A much larger clone is a single base away; this may be a read error. The chain combines TRBV20-1 with TRBJ2-5, with a tentative D call TRBD2 (5 bases). Germline V CDR1 and CDR2: DFQATT, SNEGSKA (reference sequence). The CDR3 runs to 15 residues. In nucleotides, the CDR3 is TGCAGTGCTGAGGGATCCCTCACGGGCCAAGAGACCAAGTACTTC. This gives the protein CSAEGSLTGQETKYF.

Comments on this clonotype: A much larger clone lies a single base off, so this may be a read error. The chain uses TRBV20-1 and TRBJ2-1, with D possibly being TRBD2 (6 bases). Germline CDR1 reads DFQATT; CDR2 reads SNEGSKA (reference sequence). The CDR3 has 14 amino acids. CDR3 sequence (DNA): TGCAGTGCTCCCGGGACTCCCTCCTACATTGAGCAGTTCTTC. It specifies CSAPGTPSYIEQFF.

Note on this clonotype: Since no conserved phenylalanine or tryptophan closes the CDR3, a read error is the likely cause. The genes are TRBV2 and TRBJ1-5; D gene unclear. CDR1 and CDR2 (germline): SNHLY, FYNNEI. The CDR3 covers 14 residues. With 4 bases removed from V and 0 bases from J, the gap between germline ends came to 7 bases. Here the CDR3 DNA reads TGTGCCAGCAGTGGTTCACTTAGCAATCAGCCCCAGCATTCT. This translates into CASSGSLSNQPQHS.

This clonotype was detected only once. Since a much larger clone is just one base distant, this may be a read error. The chain recombines TRBV20-1 with TRBJ2-5; D uncertain. V was trimmed by 1 base and J by 3 bases, leaving 12 bases between them. This CDR3 region has 14 residues. CDR1 and CDR2 (germline): DFQATT, SNEGSKA (reference sequence). The CDR3: CSARVNGLKETQYF. DNA for the CDR3: TGCAGTGCTAGAGTAAACGGCCTAAAAGAGACCCAGTACTTC.

A word on this clonotype: A much larger clone is a single base away; this may be a read error. The chain uses TRBV6-1 and TRBJ2-2; 7 nucleotides align to TRBD1. Germline lookup yields CDR1 MNHNS and CDR2 SASEGT. The CDR3 has 14 residues. V gave up 6 bases and J gave up 7 bases; unmatched junction bases: 8. CDR3 nucleotides: TGTGCCAGCAGCCAACAGGGGATCGACGGGGAGCTGTTTTTT. Translating gives CASSQQGIDGELFF.

V usage is TRBV6-2 or TRBV6-3 and J usage is TRBJ1-1; TRBD1 aligns across 8 bases. V was clipped by 5 bases and J by 0 bases; unmatched bases: 2. This CDR3 has 14 residues. Germline V CDR1 and CDR2: MNHEY, SVGEGT. The CDR3, as DNA: TGTGCCAGCAGTCCGACAGGGGTGAACACTGAAGCTTTCTTT. This gives the protein CASSPTGVNTEAFF.

This clonotype has at least ten counts. The chain links TRBV28 to TRBJ2-3; 8 bases line up with TRBD2. CDR1 is MDHEN, CDR2 SYDVKM, per germline. This CDR3 is 15 amino acids long. With 8 bases clipped from V and 2 bases from J, the junction kept 9 bases outside the gene matches. The CDR3 sequence is CASVGPGGPTDTQYF. The CDR3 coding sequence is TGTGCCAGCGTTGGTCCGGGGGGGCCCACAGATACGCAGTATTTT.

Turning to this clonotype: Since a much larger clone is just one base distant, this may be a read error. Since the CDR3 does not end with the conserved phenylalanine or tryptophan, this likely comes from a read error. This rearrangement joins TRBV7-9 to TRBJ2-3; D remains unclear. The CDR3 covers 12 residues. V was pared by 7 bases and J by 4 bases, with 9 bases between. Looked up from germline, CDR1 is SEHNR and CDR2 is FQNEAQ (reference sequence). CDR3 DNA: TGTGCCAGCAACCCTAACTCAGATACGCAGTATTCT. This sequence encodes CASNPNSDTQYS.

This clonotype was detected ten times or more. The chain carries TRBV20-1 and TRBJ2-7; D gene uncertain. Germline-derived CDR1 and CDR2 are DFQATT and SNEGSKA (reference sequence). This CDR3 has 14 amino acids. Trimming left V 3 bases short and J 3 bases short, with 15 bases between. CDR3: CSAREGSSNYEQYF. The CDR3 nucleotides read TGCAGTGCTAGGGAAGGGTCCTCGAACTACGAGCAGTACTTC.

This clonotype was seen only a few times. CDR3 sequence: CASSLGQGSFNEQFF. The DNA of the CDR3 is TGTGCCAGCAGTTTAGGACAGGGTAGTTTCAATGAGCAGTTCTTC. The chain has TRBV12-3 or TRBV12-4 and TRBJ2-1, with 7 nucleotides matching TRBD1. V was clipped by 1 base and J by 6 bases; unmatched bases: 6. The CDR3 spans 15 residues.

In its sample, this clonotype was seen many times. The J gene is TRBJ2-2, the V gene TRBV20-1; TRBD2 matches at 8 bases. Germline trimming cut 5 bases from V and 6 bases from J; bases unmatched to any gene: 11. The CDR3 totals 15 residues. In germline, CDR1 is DFQATT, CDR2 SNEGSKA (reference sequence). The CDR3 sequence is CSAPGLGGVAGELFF. For the CDR3, the DNA is TGCAGTGCTCCGGGACTAGGGGGGGTTGCCGGGGAGCTGTTTTTT.

The table lists this clonotype with many counts. CDR3 nucleotides: TGTGCCAGCAGCACGACAGGCGGGCCCTATGAAGCTTTCTTT. Protein product: CASSTTGGPYEAFF. The rearrangement joins TRBV7-2 to TRBJ1-1; D may be TRBD1 (6 bases). V was cut by 5 bases and J by 7 bases, with 17 bases left in between. Per the germline V gene, CDR1 is SGHTA and CDR2 is FQGNSA. This CDR3 comprises 14 residues.

This clonotype was seen at least ten times. This chain links TRBV25-1 with TRBJ2-3; D is perhaps TRBD2 (6 bases). This CDR3 region has 15 residues. Trimming left V 4 bases short and J 6 bases short, with 17 bases between. CDR1 and CDR2 from the germline V gene are MGHDK and SYGVNS. CDR3 DNA: TGTGCCAGCAGTGGCGCGGGGTCTCCCAGGGATACGCAGTATTTT. Translating it yields CASSGAGSPRDTQYF.

The chain employs TRBV4-2 and TRBJ2-7, with 9 bases that match TRBD1. The trim removed 4 bases at V and 2 bases at J, leaving 18 bases unmatched. There are 19 residues in the CDR3. Germline V lookup: CDR1 LGHNA, CDR2 YNFKEQ. The CDR3 coding sequence is TGTGCCAGCAGCCGTGACTTTATGCTGGGACAGGGTAACCCCTACGAGCAGTACTTC. It codes for CASSRDFMLGQGNPYEQYF.

This clonotype was seen a few times. V is TRBV12-3 or TRBV12-4 and J is TRBJ2-5; TRBD1 is a possible D gene (6 bases). V was pared by 6 bases and J by 5 bases, with 19 bases between. The CDR3 runs to 15 residues. The CDR3 DNA reads TGTGCCAGCAGCATAAATAACAGGGTAGGGGAGACCCAGTACTTC. This encodes CASSINNRVGETQYF.

This clonotype came up once. The V gene is TRBV12-3 or TRBV12-4, the J gene TRBJ2-1; D unresolved. V was cut by 5 bases and J by 5 bases, with 4 bases left in between. CDR3 length equals 11 residues. CDR3 in amino acids: CASSPHNEQFF. The CDR3 DNA reads TGTGCCAGCAGTCCCCACAATGAGCAGTTCTTC.

The V gene is TRBV5-6, the J gene TRBJ2-4; 11 bases fit TRBD1. Germline V gene lookup returns CDR1 SGHDT and CDR2 YYEEEE. Trimming took 3 bases from V and 8 from J; bases not matched to a gene: 1. The CDR3 is 13 amino acids. This CDR3 is CASSWGQGDIQYF. The CDR3 DNA reads TGTGCCAGCAGCTGGGGACAGGGGGACATTCAGTACTTC.

Concerning this clonotype itself: Just one base apart from a much larger clone, this may be a read error. The V call is TRBV20-1, the J call TRBJ2-3; the D is unclear. The CDR3 length is 16 residues. Between the trimmed V and J ends, which lost 5 bases and 0 bases, there was a span of 18 bases. Germline V gene data show CDR1 as DFQATT and CDR2 as SNEGSKA (reference sequence). CDR3: CSAHLHGTPSTDTQYF. CDR3 DNA sequence: TGCAGTGCTCACCTCCATGGCACCCCTAGCACAGATACGCAGTATTTT.